The 9 T cell receptor beta chains in this list originate from one sample, sequenced in a study of blood T cells in healthy people across ages. A sample-barcoded 5' primer and a J-beta primer mix were used in a second PCR of roughly 7 to 12 cycles. From the 5' RACE reads, TCRdb called clonotypes with MiXCR, one entry per CDR3 protein. The sample lists about 680,000 distinct CDR3 sequences, roughly 50% occurring once. The specimen sequenced was blood. These receptors all stem from a woman aged 55-69 years in good health.

The CDR3 region has the DNA TGTGCCACCAGCTCCCCCCGGGAGGAGATAGAGACCCAGTACTTC. Amino acids: CATSSPREEIETQYF. V and J are TRBV15 and TRBJ2-5; TRBD2 matches at 7 bases. CDR1 and CDR2 from the germline V gene are LNHNV and YYDKDF (reference sequence). There are 15 residues in the CDR3. The V gene end was trimmed by 5 bases and the J gene end by 4 bases; junction bases not matched to a gene: 10. Looking up the rest from reference TRBV15 and TRBJ2-5 gives the full variable domain: DAMVIQNPRYQVTQFGKPVTLSCSQTLNHNVMYWYQQKSSQAPKLLFHYYDKDFNNEADTPDNFQSRRPNTSFCFLDIRSPGLGDTAMYLCATSSPREEIETQYFGPGTRLLVL.

V usage is TRBV27 and J usage is TRBJ2-7; the match to TRBD2 covers 8 bases. The CDR3 spans 16 residues. In germline, CDR1 is MNHEY, CDR2 SMNVEV (reference sequence). The V and J ends lost 0 bases and 2 bases, in that order; junction bases with no gene match: 6. DNA of the CDR3: TGTGCCAGCAGTTTATCGGCTGAGCGGGAGACCTACGAGCAGTACTTC. Translating gives CASSLSAERETYEQYF.

The V and J genes are TRBV5-6 and TRBJ2-7; 7 bases are a match to TRBD1. The better agreement between TRBJ2-5 and the DNA end casts doubt on the J call. This CDR3 is built from 14 residues. CDR1 and CDR2 from the germline V gene are SGHDT and YYEEEE. For the CDR3, the DNA is TGTGCCAGCAGCCTGAACAGGGGACGGGGGACCCAGTACTTC. Protein: CASSLNRGRGTQYF.

As regards this clonotype: This may be a read error, as it is one base from a much larger clone. The rearrangement joins TRBV12-3 or TRBV12-4 to TRBJ2-1, with TRBD2 matching over 9 bases. The CDR3 runs 15 residues. CDR3 residues: CASSFWAGGLNEKFF. CDR3 bases: TGTGCCAGCAGTTTTTGGGCGGGAGGGCTCAATGAGAAGTTCTTC.

This clonotype was counted only a few times. The chain joins TRBV2 to TRBJ2-1; D call uncertain. The CDR3 is 13 residues long. Germline values: CDR1 SNHLY, CDR2 FYNNEI. V lost 4 bases and J lost 10, with 14 bases in between. The CDR3 DNA reads as TGTGCCAGCAGTGGGATCAGTTTCTGGGAGCAGTTCTTC. It specifies CASSGISFWEQFF. The whole variable domain, remainder taken from reference TRBV2 and TRBJ2-1, is EPEVTQTPSHQVTQMGQEVILRCVPISNHLYFYWYRQILGQKVEFLVSFYNNEISEKSEIFDDQFSVERPDGSNFTLKIRSTKLEDSAMYFCASSGISFWEQFFGPGTRLTVL.

The chain employs TRBV29-1 and TRBJ2-7; unclear D gene. Germline assignment: CDR1 SQVTM and CDR2 ANQGSEA. V was clipped by 1 base and J by 3 bases, with 19 bases between them. There are 16 residues in the CDR3. The CDR3 region has the DNA TGCAGCGTTGAAGTTCTAGATCGGCTAGGTGACTACGAGCAGTACTTC. This encodes CSVEVLDRLGDYEQYF.

The rearrangement links TRBV27 to TRBJ2-1, with 8 bases that match TRBD2. After removal of 5 bases from V and 4 bases from J, the junction contained 7 bases not matched to a gene. The CDR3 contains 15 residues. The germline gives CDR1 MNHEY, CDR2 SMNVEV (reference sequence). The CDR3 region has the DNA TGTGCCAGCAGTCGTAGCGGGAACCTTTACAATGAGCAGTTCTTC. It yields the protein CASSRSGNLYNEQFF.

Written as DNA, the CDR3 is TGCGCCAGCAGCTTTGGACTAGTCGACAATGAGCAGTTCTTC. Translating gives CASSFGLVDNEQFF. The chain uses TRBV5-1 and TRBJ2-1; 7 bases fit TRBD2. The CDR3 sequence is 14 residues long. Germline lookup yields CDR1 SGHRS and CDR2 YFSETQ. Trimming cost V 2 bases and J 5 bases; bases outside gene matches: 4.

J is TRBJ2-1 and V is TRBV4-3; 8 nucleotides align to TRBD2. Trimming at V came to 0 bases and at J to 2 bases, leaving 12 bases not matched to a gene. The germline gives CDR1 LGHNA, CDR2 YSLEER. The CDR3 runs 19 residues. CDR3 in amino acids: CASSQDRGGGRNTYNEQFF. The CDR3 coding sequence is TGCGCCAGCAGCCAAGATCGGGGGGGCGGAAGGAACACCTACAATGAGCAGTTCTTC.